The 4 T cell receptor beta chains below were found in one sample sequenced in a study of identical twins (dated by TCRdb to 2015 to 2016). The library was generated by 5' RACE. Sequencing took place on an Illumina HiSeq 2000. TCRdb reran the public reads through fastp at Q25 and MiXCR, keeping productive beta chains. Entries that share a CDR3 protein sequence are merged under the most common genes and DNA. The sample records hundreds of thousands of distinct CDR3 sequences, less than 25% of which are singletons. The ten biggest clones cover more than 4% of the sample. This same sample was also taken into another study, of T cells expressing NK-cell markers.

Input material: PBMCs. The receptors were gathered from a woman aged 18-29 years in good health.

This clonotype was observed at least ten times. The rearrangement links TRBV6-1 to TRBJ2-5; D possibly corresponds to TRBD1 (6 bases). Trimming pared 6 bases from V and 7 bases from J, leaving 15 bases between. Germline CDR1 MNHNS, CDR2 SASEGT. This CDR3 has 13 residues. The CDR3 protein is CASRTGQLRTQYF. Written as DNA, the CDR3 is TGTGCCAGCAGGACAGGACAGCTAAGGACCCAGTACTTC.

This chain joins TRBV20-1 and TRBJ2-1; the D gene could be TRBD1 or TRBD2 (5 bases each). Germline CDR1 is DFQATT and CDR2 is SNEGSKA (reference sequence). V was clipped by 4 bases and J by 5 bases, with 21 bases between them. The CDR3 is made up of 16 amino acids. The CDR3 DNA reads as TGCAGTGCTAAGACTGGGGGAAATCCCTACCACAATGAGCAGTTCTTC. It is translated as CSAKTGGNPYHNEQFF.

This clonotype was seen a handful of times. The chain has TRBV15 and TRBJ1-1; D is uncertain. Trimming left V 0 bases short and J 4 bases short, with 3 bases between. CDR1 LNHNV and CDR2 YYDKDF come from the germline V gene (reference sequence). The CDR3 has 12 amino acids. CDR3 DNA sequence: TGTGCCACCAGCAGAGATCGCACTGAAGCTTTCTTT. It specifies CATSRDRTEAFF.

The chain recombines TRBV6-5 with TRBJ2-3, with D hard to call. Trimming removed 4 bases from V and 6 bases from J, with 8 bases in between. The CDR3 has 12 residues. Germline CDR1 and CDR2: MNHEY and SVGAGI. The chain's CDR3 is CASSSTLDTQYF. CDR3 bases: TGTGCCAGCAGTTCCACTCTCGATACGCAGTATTTT.